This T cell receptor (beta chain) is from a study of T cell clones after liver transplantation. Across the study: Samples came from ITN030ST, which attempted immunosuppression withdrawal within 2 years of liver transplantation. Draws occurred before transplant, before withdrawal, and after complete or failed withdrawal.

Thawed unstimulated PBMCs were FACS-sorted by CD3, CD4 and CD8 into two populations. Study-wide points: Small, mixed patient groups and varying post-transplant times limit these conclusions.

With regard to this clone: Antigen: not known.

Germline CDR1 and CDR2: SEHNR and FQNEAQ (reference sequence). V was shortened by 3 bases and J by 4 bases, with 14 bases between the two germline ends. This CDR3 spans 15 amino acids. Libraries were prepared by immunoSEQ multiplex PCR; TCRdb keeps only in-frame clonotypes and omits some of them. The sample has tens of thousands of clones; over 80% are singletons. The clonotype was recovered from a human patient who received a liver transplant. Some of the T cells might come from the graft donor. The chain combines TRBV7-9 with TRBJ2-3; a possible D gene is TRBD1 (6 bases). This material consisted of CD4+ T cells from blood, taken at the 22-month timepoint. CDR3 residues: CASSFRKGQSDTQYF. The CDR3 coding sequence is TGTGCCAGCAGCTTCCGTAAGGGACAATCAGATACGCAGTATTTT.